This T cell receptor (beta chain) was found in a study of metastatic and nonmetastatic thyroid tumors. About the study: Samples came from malignant and benign thyroid patients, and repertoires were compared across blood and tumor or nodule tissue.

This clone has more than one count but fewer than ten. The antigen is undetermined. The junction shows a germline mismatch at one end, possibly a read error. Distinct nucleotide sequences in the sample also encode this CDR3. Authors' analysis steps: To classify distant metastasis in papillary thyroid cancer, a model was built from CDR3 differences across clinicopathological groups. TCRdb used MiXCR to call clones anew from the PCR reads. TCRdb assigned the V and J calls; the authors' analysis was not used. The data contain 15,000 to 20,000 clones, around 32% of them singletons. The CDR3 runs to 14 residues. Germline values: CDR1 SGDLS, CDR2 YYNGEE. The study, taken as a whole, reports: Malignant thyroid tumors reportedly exceeded benign nodules significantly in TCR beta diversity, with the difference appearing in blood and tumor.

Patients underwent thyroid surgery, and none had received any treatment before it. This sequence was found in a male donor with papillary thyroid cancer or a benign thyroid nodule (not recorded which). Some clones in this sample may be carry-over from other donors' samples. The V gene is TRBV9, the J gene TRBJ1-1; 7 bases are shared with TRBD1. Specimen: tumor tissue. Here the CDR3 reads CASSAEGGWTEAFF. The CDR3 nucleotides are TGTGCCAGCAGTGCCGAAGGGGGCTGGACTGAAGCCTTCTTT.